This TCR beta chain emerged from a study of cytomegalovirus exposure and HLA in healthy donors. Findings of the study overall: DRB1 showed the most TCR associations and HLA-C the fewest in a later analysis, as rates varied by HLA locus. Whilst most TCR sequences proved rare, a subset of public TCRs occurred across many donors. The study labeled about 160 TCR beta chains cytomegalovirus-associated. Another analysis was done later, and it associated approximately 18,000 TCR beta sequences with HLA alleles at 0.05 false discovery rate.

Germline V lookup: CDR1 MNHEY, CDR2 SVGAGI. The CDR3 is 14 residues long. The germline V and J ends were trimmed by 2 bases and 0 bases, with 7 bases remaining between them. A note on this clone: The antigen is not known.

A multiplex PCR was run with 60 Vbeta primers and 13 Jbeta primers. TCRdb's table, derived via immunoSEQ multiplex PCR, lists solely in-frame clones and lacks some. The table includes 150,000 or so clones, less than 90% detected once. The sample was PBMCs. The gene calls are TRBV6-5 and TRBJ1-2; D uncertain. The clonotype comes from a male donor in good health and CMV-seropositive. The CDR3 here is CASSYSVSNYGYTF. Written as DNA, the CDR3 is TGTGCCAGCAGTTACAGCGTCTCTAACTATGGCTACACCTTC.